This entry lists 8 T cell receptor beta chains sequenced from one sample in a study of identical twins. TCRdb recomputed calls from the 5' RACE reads with MiXCR, one row per CDR3 protein. The data hold 1.5 million to 2 million distinct CDR3 sequences, with less than 40% observed a single time. Sequencing was done on a sample of cord blood. The receptors originated from a newborn girl in good health.

This clonotype was seen a handful of times. The J gene is TRBJ2-3, the V gene TRBV7-2, with 7 positions matching TRBD2. Germline values: CDR1 SGHTA, CDR2 FQGNSA. V lost 1 base to trimming and J lost 5 bases; unmatched junction nucleotides: 9. The CDR3 sequence is 16 residues long. This CDR3 is CASSLEAGLTEDTQYF. As DNA, the CDR3 is TGTGCCAGCAGCTTAGAAGCGGGATTAACTGAAGATACGCAGTATTTT.

This clonotype was picked up a small number of times. The V gene is TRBV20-1, the J gene TRBJ2-5, with D perhaps matching TRBD1 (5 bases). Trimming took off 0 bases at V and 8 bases at J, with 13 bases between the two ends. The CDR3 runs 13 residues. CDR1 DFQATT and CDR2 SNEGSKA come from the germline V gene (reference sequence). Written as DNA, the CDR3 is TGCAGTGCTAGAGACACCGCCCAGGGAACCCAGTACTTC. Amino acid sequence: CSARDTAQGTQYF.

This clonotype was counted a few times. This sequence joins TRBV7-2 and TRBJ1-1; a weak D match, TRBD1 (5 bases). This CDR3 region has 15 residues. V was pared by 3 bases and J by 1 base, with 12 bases between. The germline gives CDR1 SGHTA, CDR2 FQGNSA. CDR3 nucleotide sequence: TGTGCCAGCAGCTTCCCCGGGACGCAGAACACTGAAGCTTTCTTT. It encodes CASSFPGTQNTEAFF. Together with reference TRBV7-2 and TRBJ1-1, the CDR3 gives the full variable domain: GAGVSQSPSNKVTEKGKDVELRCDPISGHTALYWYRQSLGQGLEFLIYFQGNSAPDKSGLPSDRFSAERTGGSVSTLTIQRTQQEDSAVYLCASSFPGTQNTEAFFGQGTRLTVV.

The chain links TRBV12-3 or TRBV12-4 to TRBJ1-4, with 8 bases identical to TRBD1. The CDR3 contains 17 residues. The V segment lost 3 bases and the J segment 0 bases; nucleotides outside the gene matches: 6. The CDR3 protein is CASSFPQGGATNEKLFF. In DNA, the CDR3 is TGTGCCAGCAGTTTCCCACAGGGGGGAGCAACTAATGAAAAACTGTTTTTT.

This clonotype occurred a few times. Since a much larger clone is just one base distant, this may be a read error. The chain links TRBV7-2 to TRBJ1-5; unclear D gene. This CDR3 is 12 amino acids long. Germline CDR1 reads SGHTA; CDR2 reads FQGNSA. The CDR3, as DNA: TGTGCCAGAAGCTTAGACAATCAGCCCCAGCATTTT. It is translated as CARSLDNQPQHF.

This clonotype was counted a few times. The chain uses TRBV7-2 and TRBJ1-5; D unclear. The CDR3 consists of 14 residues. V gave up 1 base and J gave up 3 bases, with 7 bases separating them. Germline V gene data show CDR1 as SGHTA and CDR2 as FQGNSA. The CDR3: CASSLDPTNQPQHF. The CDR3 coding sequence is TGTGCCAGCAGCTTAGATCCCACCAATCAGCCCCAGCATTTT.

V is TRBV12-3 or TRBV12-4 and J is TRBJ1-4; possibly TRBD1 for D (6 bases). The CDR3 consists of 16 residues. With 3 bases removed from V and 5 bases from J, the gap between germline ends came to 16 bases. CDR3 loop: CASSFVLQGPNEKLFF. CDR3 in DNA: TGTGCCAGCAGTTTCGTATTACAGGGACCAAATGAAAAACTGTTTTTT.

The CDR3 DNA follows: TGTGCCTGGAGCTCAAGACAGACTCACTACGAGCAGTACTTC. Protein sequence: CAWSSRQTHYEQYF. The chain links TRBV30 to TRBJ2-7, with TRBD1 as a possible D gene (5 bases). The CDR3 runs to 14 residues. CDR1 and CDR2 (germline): GTSNPN, SVGIG (reference sequence). V was clipped by 3 bases and J by 3 bases, with 15 bases between them.